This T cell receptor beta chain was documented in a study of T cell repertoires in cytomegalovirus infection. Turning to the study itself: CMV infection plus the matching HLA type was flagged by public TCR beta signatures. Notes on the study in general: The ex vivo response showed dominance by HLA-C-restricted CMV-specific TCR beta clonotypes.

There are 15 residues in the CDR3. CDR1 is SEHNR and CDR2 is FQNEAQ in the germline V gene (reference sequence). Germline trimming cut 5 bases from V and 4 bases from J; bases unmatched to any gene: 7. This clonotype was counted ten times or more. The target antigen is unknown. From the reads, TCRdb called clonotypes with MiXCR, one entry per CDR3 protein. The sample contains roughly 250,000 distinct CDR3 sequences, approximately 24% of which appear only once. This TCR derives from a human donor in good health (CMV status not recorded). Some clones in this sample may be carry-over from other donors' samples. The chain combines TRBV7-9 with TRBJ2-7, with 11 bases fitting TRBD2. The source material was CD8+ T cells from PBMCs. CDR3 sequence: CASSATSGGRYEQYF. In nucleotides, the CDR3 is TGTGCCAGCAGCGCCACTAGCGGGGGTCGTTACGAGCAGTACTTC.